The next 10 T cell receptor beta chains were all read from a single sample in a study of cytomegalovirus exposure and HLA in healthy donors. A multiplex PCR was run with 60 Vbeta primers and 13 Jbeta primers. TCRdb's table, derived via immunoSEQ multiplex PCR, lists solely in-frame clones and lacks some. The sample has about 130,000 clones, over 75% seen once. The sequenced sample was PBMCs. Receptor source: a boy aged 5-17 years in good health and CMV-seronegative.

The gene calls are TRBV9 and TRBJ2-3; 8 nucleotides align to TRBD1. Germline V lookup: CDR1 SGDLS, CDR2 YYNGEE. V was pared by 0 bases and J by 4 bases, with 1 base of the junction left unmatched. The CDR3 is 14 amino acids. The CDR3: CASSVGQGSDTQYF. For the CDR3, the DNA is TGTGCCAGCAGCGTAGGACAGGGGTCAGATACGCAGTATTTT.

J is TRBJ1-6 and V is TRBV4-2, with a possible D match to TRBD1 (5 bases). Deletions cut 4 bases from V and 8 bases from J, with 18 bases between. Looked up from germline, CDR1 is LGHNA and CDR2 is YNFKEQ. This CDR3 is 16 amino acids long. CDR3 bases: TGTGCCAGCAGCCTAGGACACGCGGGAAGTTATTCACCCCTCCACTTT. It is translated as CASSLGHAGSYSPLHF.

This clone was counted once. V and J are TRBV7-2 and TRBJ2-3; 8 bases match TRBD2. The V and J ends lost 7 bases and 2 bases, in that order; junction bases with no gene match: 11. CDR1 is SGHTA and CDR2 is FQGNSA in the germline V gene. CDR3 length equals 16 residues. CDR3 loop: CASTLLGTRSTDTQYF. CDR3 DNA sequence: TGTGCCAGCACCCTTTTAGGGACTAGGTCCACAGATACGCAGTATTTT.

Note on this clone: Distinct nucleotide sequences in the sample also encode this CDR3. The genes are TRBV4-3 and TRBJ2-3; 7 bases agree with TRBD2. V lost 0 bases to trimming and J lost 0 bases; unmatched junction nucleotides: 3. CDR3 length: 16 amino acids. Per the germline V gene, CDR1 is LGHNA and CDR2 is YSLEER. The chain's CDR3 is CASSQDPAGSTDTQYF. The CDR3, as DNA: TGCGCCAGCAGCCAAGATCCAGCGGGGAGCACAGATACGCAGTATTTT.

This clone was seen just once. The rearrangement links TRBV5-1 to TRBJ2-2; possible D gene TRBD1, 6 bases. V lost 4 bases to trimming and J lost 7 bases, with 11 bases between them. Germline loops: CDR1 SGHRS, CDR2 YFSETQ. The CDR3 runs 13 residues. As DNA, the CDR3 is TGCGCCAGCAGCGAACAGGGTTTCGGGGAGCTGTTTTTT. Translating it yields CASSEQGFGELFF. Combining the CDR3 with reference TRBV5-1 and TRBJ2-2 gives the whole variable domain KAGVTQTPRYLIKTRGQQVTLSCSPISGHRSVSWYQQTPGQGLQFLFEYFSETQRNKGNFPGRFSGRQFSNSRSEMNVSTLELGDSALYLCASSEQGFGELFFGEGSRLTVL.

The gene calls are TRBV7-9 and TRBJ2-1, with a tentative D call TRBD2 (6 bases). Germline CDR1 and CDR2: SEHNR and FQNEAQ (reference sequence). This CDR3 is 18 amino acids long. V was pared by 5 bases and J by 4 bases, with 24 bases between. In DNA form, the CDR3 reads TGTGCCAGCAGCCTCACCCTTAGTTGGGGGGAAGGGTACAATGAGCAGTTCTTC. This codes for CASSLTLSWGEGYNEQFF. Together with reference TRBV7-9 and TRBJ2-1, the CDR3 gives the full variable domain: DTGVSQNPRHKITKRGQNVTFRCDPISEHNRLYWYRQTLGQGPEFLTYFQNEAQLEKSRLLSDRFSAERPKGSFSTLEIQRTEQGDSAMYLCASSLTLSWGEGYNEQFFGPGTRLTVL.

This clone has more than one count but fewer than ten. The chain has TRBV6-4 and TRBJ2-3, with 10 bases aligning to TRBD1. The CDR3 is 14 amino acids. CDR1 and CDR2 from the germline V gene are MRHNA and SNTAGT. V lost 5 bases and J lost 4; bases outside the gene matches: 3. The CDR3 bases are TGTGCCAGCAGTCCAGGACAGGGGGCAGATACGCAGTATTTT. Translation gives CASSPGQGADTQYF.

This rearrangement joins TRBV5-1 to TRBJ1-2; no firm D call. The CDR3 runs to 13 residues. Germline V gene data show CDR1 as SGHRS and CDR2 as YFSETQ. V dropped 4 bases and J dropped 0 bases, with 7 bases sitting between them. CDR3 sequence reads: CASSPTANYGYTF. DNA of the CDR3: TGCGCCAGCAGCCCCACAGCTAACTATGGCTACACCTTC.

The rearrangement uses TRBV6-5 and TRBJ1-4; D is ambiguous. CDR3 length equals 15 residues. V lost 0 bases to trimming and J lost 8 bases, with 13 bases between them. The germline V gene has CDR1 MNHEY and CDR2 SVGAGI. CDR3 in DNA: TGTGCCAGCAGTTACTCGAGTGGGAGTGGCGAAAAACTGTTTTTT. It yields the protein CASSYSSGSGEKLFF.

The chain recombines TRBV25-1 with TRBJ2-1; D is uncertain. Germline V gene lookup returns CDR1 MGHDK and CDR2 SYGVNS. The CDR3 sequence is 12 residues long. V lost 3 bases and J lost 4, with 4 bases in between. The CDR3 protein is CASSDRYNEQFF. CDR3 nucleotide sequence: TGTGCCAGCAGTGACCGGTACAATGAGCAGTTCTTC.